This passage covers 27 T cell receptor beta chains from one sample sequenced in a study of cytomegalovirus exposure and HLA in healthy donors. The PCR ran on 60 Vbeta and 13 Jbeta primers. Produced via immunoSEQ multiplex PCR; TCRdb's table is partial and in-frame only. The data hold roughly 67,000 clones, with approximately 71% observed a single time. Sample: PBMCs. The source is a man in his fifties or sixties in good health and CMV-seropositive.

V and J are TRBV5-5 and TRBJ1-4; tentative D call: TRBD1 (5 bases). V dropped 0 bases and J dropped 7 bases, with 13 bases sitting between them. The germline V gene has CDR1 SGHKS and CDR2 YYEKEE (reference sequence). The length of the CDR3 is 15 residues. CDR3 DNA sequence: TGTGCCAGCAGCTTGGGGGCAGGGAACCGTGAAAAACTGTTTTTT. This sequence encodes CASSLGAGNREKLFF.

V usage is TRBV28 and J usage is TRBJ2-7, with D tentatively TRBD2 (6 bases). CDR3 length: 14 residues. CDR1 and CDR2 (germline): MDHEN, SYDVKM. The V end was cut by 2 bases, the J end by 4 bases, with 12 bases between. This CDR3 is CASSLGGSLYEQYF. The DNA of the CDR3 is TGTGCCAGCAGTTTAGGAGGGTCTCTGTACGAGCAGTACTTC.

There are a few counts of this clone. The chain links TRBV27 to TRBJ1-2, with a possible D match to TRBD1 (6 bases). This CDR3 region has 13 residues. V was trimmed by 6 bases and J by 7 bases, leaving 15 bases between them. Germline V CDR1 and CDR2: MNHEY, SMNVEV (reference sequence). Written as DNA, the CDR3 is TGTGCCAGCAGCCCGGGACACAGTGTTGGCTACACCTTC. This encodes CASSPGHSVGYTF.

This sequence joins TRBV27 and TRBJ1-5, with a tentative D call TRBD1 (5 bases). CDR3 length: 15 amino acids. With 6 bases removed from V and 3 bases from J, the gap between germline ends came to 15 bases. Germline V gene sequence: CDR1 MNHEY, CDR2 SMNVEV (reference sequence). This chain's CDR3 is CASRPGGTPNQPQHF. DNA for the CDR3: TGTGCCAGCAGGCCAGGCGGGACCCCCAATCAGCCCCAGCATTTT.

The genes are TRBV2 and TRBJ2-3, with D possibly TRBD2 on 6 matching bases. Germline V gene data show CDR1 as SNHLY and CDR2 as FYNNEI. V was pared by 7 bases and J by 0 bases, with 14 bases between. CDR3 length: 15 residues. Written as DNA, the CDR3 is TGTGCCAGCATTTGGAAGGGGACTAGCACAGATACGCAGTATTTT. Translating it yields CASIWKGTSTDTQYF.

The genes are TRBV6-1 and TRBJ2-1; D may be TRBD1 (5 bases). CDR1 is MNHNS, CDR2 SASEGT, per germline. Trimming pared 3 bases from V and 10 bases from J, leaving 19 bases between. This CDR3 comprises 15 residues. Here the CDR3 reads CASSDIRGASNEQFF. The CDR3 region has the DNA TGTGCCAGCAGTGATATAAGGGGCGCGTCGAACGAGCAGTTCTTC.

This clone was seen a single time. The V call is TRBV27, the J call TRBJ2-7, with a weak D call TRBD1 (6 bases). The CDR3 runs to 14 residues. CDR1 and CDR2 from the germline V gene are MNHEY and SMNVEV (reference sequence). V was trimmed by 2 bases and J by 1 base, leaving 9 bases between them. The CDR3 DNA sequence: TGTGCCAGCAGTTTAAACAGGGATTCCTACGAGCAGTACTTC. Translating it yields CASSLNRDSYEQYF.

The gene calls are TRBV11-3 and TRBJ1-3; D is uncertain. Trimming removed 0 bases at V and 2 bases at J, with 8 bases between. CDR1 is SGHNT, CDR2 YENEEA, per germline. The CDR3 contains 15 residues. In nucleotides, the CDR3 is TGTGCCAGCAGCTTAGACTACCCGACTGGAAACACCATATATTTT. Translated, it gives CASSLDYPTGNTIYF.

The V call is TRBV4-2, the J call TRBJ2-6, with 10 bases that match TRBD2. This CDR3 spans 19 amino acids. Germline V gene sequence: CDR1 LGHNA, CDR2 YNFKEQ. V trimming: 0 bases; J trimming: 4 bases; junction bases outside the gene matches: 9. In nucleotides, the CDR3 is TGTGCCAGCAGCCAAGATACGAGCGGGGGGGCCTCCGGGGCCAACGTCCTGACTTTC. It translates to CASSQDTSGGASGANVLTF.

The gene calls are TRBV6-4 and TRBJ1-1; 8 bases map to TRBD1. This CDR3 comprises 16 residues. Germline values: CDR1 MRHNA, CDR2 SNTAGT. Trimming took 5 bases from V and 5 from J; bases not matched to a gene: 13. Here the CDR3 reads CASSPTWTGKGTEAFF. Written as DNA, the CDR3 is TGTGCCAGCAGTCCCACCTGGACAGGGAAAGGGACTGAAGCTTTCTTT.

In this sample, this clone turned up a few times. This chain connects TRBV2 to TRBJ1-5; perhaps TRBD1 as D (6 bases). V was cut by 5 bases and J by 3 bases, with 11 bases left in between. The CDR3 has 14 amino acids. The germline CDR1 and CDR2 sequences are SNHLY and FYNNEI. CDR3 amino acids: CASSRRDTNQPQHF. As DNA, the CDR3 is TGTGCCAGCAGTCGCCGGGACACCAATCAGCCCCAGCATTTT.

The chain combines TRBV4-1 with TRBJ2-2, with 16 bases aligning to TRBD2. This CDR3 contains 17 residues. Losses at the gene ends were 4 bases for V and 7 bases for J; bases not matched to a gene: 6. Germline CDR1 MGHRA, CDR2 YSYEKL. The CDR3 here is CASSPGLAGGPGGELFF. The CDR3, as DNA: TGCGCCAGCAGCCCGGGACTAGCGGGAGGGCCGGGCGGGGAGCTGTTTTTT.

The chain uses TRBV5-1 and TRBJ2-3; the match to TRBD1 covers 12 bases. CDR1 and CDR2 (germline): SGHRS, YFSETQ. CDR3 length: 15 residues. J gave up 5 bases and V 4 bases, and 5 bases lay outside the gene matches. The CDR3 DNA reads TGCGCCAGCAGCGGGACAGGGGGCATTGTAGATACGCAGTATTTT. It specifies CASSGTGGIVDTQYF. Using reference TRBV5-1 and TRBJ2-3 for the parts outside the CDR3, the full variable domain is KAGVTQTPRYLIKTRGQQVTLSCSPISGHRSVSWYQQTPGQGLQFLFEYFSETQRNKGNFPGRFSGRQFSNSRSEMNVSTLELGDSALYLCASSGTGGIVDTQYFGPGTRLTVL.

In its sample, this clone was seen a few times. The chain links TRBV19 to TRBJ1-1, with 9 bases fitting TRBD1. CDR1 and CDR2 (germline): LNHDA, SQIVND (reference sequence). The CDR3 runs 14 residues. J gave up 2 bases and V 6 bases, and 4 bases lay outside the gene matches. The CDR3 protein is CASSRQGGNTEAFF. The CDR3 nucleotides read TGTGCCAGTAGCCGACAGGGGGGAAACACTGAAGCTTTCTTT.

The rearrangement joins TRBV7-9 to TRBJ2-7, with TRBD1 identical over 8 bases. With 5 bases clipped from V and 4 bases from J, the junction kept 10 bases outside the gene matches. The length of the CDR3 is 15 residues. The germline gives CDR1 SEHNR, CDR2 FQNEAQ (reference sequence). Written as DNA, the CDR3 is TGTGCCAGCAGCCATGTGCCAGGGGGCTTGTACGAGCAGTACTTC. This encodes CASSHVPGGLYEQYF.

The chain joins TRBV29-1 to TRBJ1-4, with D uncertain. V shed 8 bases and J shed 6 bases, with 16 bases lying between them. The CDR3 spans 13 residues. Germline CDR1 SQVTM, CDR2 ANQGSEA. DNA for the CDR3: TGCAGCATCCGACTGGGAGGCGATGAAAAACTGTTTTTT. Residues: CSIRLGGDEKLFF.

This clone was picked up a small number of times. The gene calls are TRBV6-5 and TRBJ1-5, with D hard to call. Germline V gives CDR1 MNHEY, CDR2 SVGAGI. The CDR3 runs to 10 residues. V dropped 9 bases and J dropped 5 bases, with 5 bases sitting between them. The CDR3, as DNA: TGTGCCAGACGGTATCAGCCCCAGCATTTT. Translated: CARRYQPQHF.

The V and J genes are TRBV6-5 and TRBJ2-7; 8 positions match TRBD2. CDR3 length: 15 amino acids. Per the germline V gene, CDR1 is MNHEY and CDR2 is SVGAGI. With V trimmed by 2 bases and J by 0 bases, 3 bases remained unmatched. CDR3 sequence (DNA): TGTGCCAGCAGTTACAAGCGGGGGTCCTCCTACGAGCAGTACTTC. Protein: CASSYKRGSSYEQYF.

The gene calls are TRBV6-1 and TRBJ1-5; 8 bases are a match to TRBD1. Looked up from germline, CDR1 is MNHNS and CDR2 is SASEGT. The CDR3 sequence is 15 residues long. V lost 1 base to trimming and J lost 1 base; unmatched junction nucleotides: 0. The DNA of the CDR3 is TGTGCCAGCAGTGAAGGACAGGGGAGCAATCAGCCCCAGCATTTT. Its translation is CASSEGQGSNQPQHF.

This chain links TRBV27 with TRBJ1-2, with D unclear. This CDR3 spans 15 amino acids. Between the trimmed V and J ends, which lost 5 bases and 0 bases, there was a span of 13 bases. Germline assignment: CDR1 MNHEY and CDR2 SMNVEV (reference sequence). As DNA, the CDR3 is TGTGCCAGCAGTCCCGGGTTAATATCTAACTATGGCTACACCTTC. Translating it yields CASSPGLISNYGYTF.

This chain uses TRBV10-2 with TRBJ2-1, with D possibly TRBD2 on 5 matching bases. This CDR3 has 13 amino acids. Between the trimmed V and J ends, which lost 8 bases and 0 bases, there was a span of 8 bases. Germline assignment: CDR1 WSHSY and CDR2 SAAADI. Here the CDR3 DNA reads TGCGCCAGCGGAGCGGACTCCTACAATGAGCAGTTCTTC. It is translated as CASGADSYNEQFF.

The rearrangement uses TRBV11-2 and TRBJ2-1, with unresolved D. Trimming stripped 5 bases from V and 4 bases from J, with 9 bases between. Germline V gene lookup returns CDR1 SGHAT and CDR2 FQNNGV. The CDR3 loop spans 13 amino acids. The CDR3 DNA reads as TGTGCCAGCAGCCTTGGGCCTTACAATGAGCAGTTCTTC. It is translated as CASSLGPYNEQFF.

This clone showed up just once. This sequence joins TRBV19 and TRBJ2-5; 7 bases map to TRBD1. CDR3 length: 16 residues. V was clipped by 3 bases and J by 5 bases; unmatched bases: 12. CDR1 and CDR2 (germline): LNHDA, SQIVND (reference sequence). The DNA of the CDR3 is TGTGCCAGTAGTATCATCCGGGACAGTTACTATGAGACCCAGTACTTC. It yields the protein CASSIIRDSYYETQYF.

V usage is TRBV4-1 and J usage is TRBJ2-1, with D tentatively TRBD2 (6 bases). The CDR3 runs to 17 residues. Germline V gives CDR1 MGHRA, CDR2 YSYEKL. Trimming left V 4 bases short and J 0 bases short, with 16 bases between. The CDR3 is CASSRSSGTTSYNEQFF. The CDR3 DNA sequence: TGCGCCAGCAGCCGCAGTAGCGGTACCACCTCCTACAATGAGCAGTTCTTC.

J is TRBJ2-5 and V is TRBV4-1; D not resolved. Trimming pared 2 bases from V and 3 bases from J, leaving 10 bases between. This CDR3 region has 14 residues. Germline assignment: CDR1 MGHRA and CDR2 YSYEKL. The CDR3 region has the DNA TGCGCCAGCAGCCAAAGCCCCCTAGAAGAGACCCAGTACTTC. Translated: CASSQSPLEETQYF.

J is TRBJ2-7 and V is TRBV10-3; 9 nucleotides match TRBD1. CDR1 is ENHRY and CDR2 is SYGVKD in the germline V gene. This CDR3 is built from 12 residues. The ends lost 6 bases at V and 8 bases at J; junction bases unmatched: 5. Written as DNA, the CDR3 is TGTGCCATCAGGGGACAGGGCAGTAAGCAGTACTTC. Translation: CAIRGQGSKQYF.

The chain carries TRBV7-8 and TRBJ2-1; TRBD2 aligns across 9 bases. There are 19 residues in the CDR3. CDR1 SGHVS and CDR2 FQNEAQ come from the germline V gene. The ends lost 3 bases at V and 6 bases at J; junction bases unmatched: 18. The CDR3 spells CASSFSLAGLGLEINEQFF. DNA of the CDR3: TGTGCCAGCAGCTTTTCCCTAGCGGGATTGGGCTTGGAAATCAATGAGCAGTTCTTC.